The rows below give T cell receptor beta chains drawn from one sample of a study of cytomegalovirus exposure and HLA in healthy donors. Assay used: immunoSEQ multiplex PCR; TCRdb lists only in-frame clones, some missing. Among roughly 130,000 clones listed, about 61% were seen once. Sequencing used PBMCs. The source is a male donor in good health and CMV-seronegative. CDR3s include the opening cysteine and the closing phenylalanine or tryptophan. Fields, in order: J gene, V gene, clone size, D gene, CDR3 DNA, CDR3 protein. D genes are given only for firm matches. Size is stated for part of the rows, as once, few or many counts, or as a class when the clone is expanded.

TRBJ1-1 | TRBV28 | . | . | TGTGCCAGCAGTCCGGAGACCTCCATGAACACTGAAGCTTTCTTT | CASSPETSMNTEAFF
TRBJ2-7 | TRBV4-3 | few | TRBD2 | TGCGCCAGCAGCCAAGATCTAGGACTAGCGGGGAGTGAGCAGTACTTC | CASSQDLGLAGSEQYF
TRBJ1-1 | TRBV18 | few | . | TGTGCCAGCTCACCTCCGGGGGGGGCTGAGGGGACTGAAGCTTTCTTT | CASSPPGGAEGTEAFF
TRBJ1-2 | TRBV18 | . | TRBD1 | TGTGCCAGCTCACCCGGGACAGGGAGGGGAGCTAACTATGGCTACACCTTC | CASSPGTGRGANYGYTF
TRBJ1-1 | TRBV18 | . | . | TGTGCCAGCTCACCACCCCGGGGAGGTCGCGCTGAAGCTTTCTTT | CASSPPRGGRAEAFF
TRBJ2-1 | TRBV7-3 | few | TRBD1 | TGTGCCAGCAGCTTAACCCAGGGGGCCTACAATGAGCAGTTCTTC | CASSLTQGAYNEQFF
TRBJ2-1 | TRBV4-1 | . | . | TGCGCCAGCAGCCTTACTAGGTACAATGAGCAGTTCTTC | CASSLTRYNEQFF
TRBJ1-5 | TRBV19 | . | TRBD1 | TGTGCCAGTAGTGCTACAGGGGGCGGTCAGCCCCAGCATTTT | CASSATGGGQPQHF
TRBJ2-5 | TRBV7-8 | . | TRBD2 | TGTGCCAGCAGCTTAGGATCTAGCGGGGGGGCAGAGACCCAGTACTTC | CASSLGSSGGAETQYF
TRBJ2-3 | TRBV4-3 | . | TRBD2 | TGCGCCAGCAGCCAATACGTGAAGCGGGGGGGCCAGGGCACAGATACGCAGTATTTT | CASSQYVKRGGQGTDTQYF
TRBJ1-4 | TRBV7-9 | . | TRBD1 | TGTGCCAGCAGCTTGGGACAGGGTTACGAAAAACTGTTTTTT | CASSLGQGYEKLFF
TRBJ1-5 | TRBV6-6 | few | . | TGTGCCAGCAGGAGGGCCATGAATCAGCCCCAGCATTTT | CASRRAMNQPQHF
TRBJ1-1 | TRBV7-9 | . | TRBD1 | TGTTCCAGCAGCCGAAGACAGGGGGCGTTCACTGAAGCTTTCTTT | CSSSRRQGAFTEAFF
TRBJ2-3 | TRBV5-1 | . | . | TGCGCCAGCAGCTTGATGAGGGTTAACACAGATACGCAGTATTTT | CASSLMRVNTDTQYF
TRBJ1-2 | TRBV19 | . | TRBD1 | TGTGCCAGTAGAAGTCGTGTGCGTCAGGGGGGAGGCTACACCTTC | CASRSRVRQGGGYTF
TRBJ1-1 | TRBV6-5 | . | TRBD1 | TGTGCCAGCAGTTACTCTATTGTGACAGGGAGAACCGAAGCTTTCTTT | CASSYSIVTGRTEAFF
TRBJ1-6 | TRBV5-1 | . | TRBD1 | TGCGCCAGCTCCCCTCAAGGACAGGGTAATTCACCCCTCCACTTT | CASSPQGQGNSPLHF
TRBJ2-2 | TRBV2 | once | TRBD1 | TGTGCCAGCACCTCCGGGACAGCGAACACCGGGGAGCTGTTTTTT | CASTSGTANTGELFF
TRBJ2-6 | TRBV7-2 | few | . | TGTGCCAGCAGCTTAGGGCCCGGGGGTTCTGGGGCCAACGTCCTGACTTTC | CASSLGPGGSGANVLTF
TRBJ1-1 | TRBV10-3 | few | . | TGTGCCATCAGTGAGAGAGAGGGTTCCACTGAAGCTTTCTTT | CAISEREGSTEAFF
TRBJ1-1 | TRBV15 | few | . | TGTGCCACCAGCAGAGTGGCCTCTCTTGAAGCTTTCTTT | CATSRVASLEAFF
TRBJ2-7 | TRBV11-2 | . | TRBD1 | TGTGCCAGCAGCTCCATCGGGACAGGGTTCGACGAGCAGTACTTC | CASSSIGTGFDEQYF
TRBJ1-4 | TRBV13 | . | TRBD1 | TGTGCCAGCAGCTTAGGACAGGGGACCCTGTTTTTT | CASSLGQGTLFF
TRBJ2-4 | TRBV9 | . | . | TGTGCCAGCAGCGTTCTCCTCTTGGCGGGGCTAAAAAACATTCAGTACTTC | CASSVLLLAGLKNIQYF
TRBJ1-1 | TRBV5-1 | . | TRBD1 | TGCGCCAGCAGCTTGGGGGCGACAGGGATCGGACCTGAAGCTTTCTTT | CASSLGATGIGPEAFF
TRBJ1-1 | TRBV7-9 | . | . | TGTGCCAGCAGCCAGGTGGGGGGGGCAGCTTTCTTT | CASSQVGGAAFF
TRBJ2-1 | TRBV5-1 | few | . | TGCGCCAGCAGCTCACAGTCGTCCGAGCAGTTCTTC | CASSSQSSEQFF
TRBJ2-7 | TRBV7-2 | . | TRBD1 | TGTGCCAGCAGCCACGGGACAGGGGCCTACGAGCAGTACTTC | CASSHGTGAYEQYF
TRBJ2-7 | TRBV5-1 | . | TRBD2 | TGCGCCAGCAGCGGGACTAGCGGGGCCTACGAGCAGTACTTC | CASSGTSGAYEQYF
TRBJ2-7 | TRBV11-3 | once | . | TGTGCCAGCAGCTTAGGGACAGACTACGAGCAGTACTTC | CASSLGTDYEQYF
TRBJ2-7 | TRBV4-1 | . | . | TGCGCCAGCAGCCAAGGCCCGCCGGCGACTACCTACGAGCAGTACTTC | CASSQGPPATTYEQYF
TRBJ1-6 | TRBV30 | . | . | TGTGCCTGGAGTGTCGGCAGGGTGTCTGATTCACCCCTCCACTTT | CAWSVGRVSDSPLHF
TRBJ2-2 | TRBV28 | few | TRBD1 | TGTGCCAGCAGTTTGCCATACTACAGGGGCAAGAGGGAGCTGTTTTTT | CASSLPYYRGKRELFF
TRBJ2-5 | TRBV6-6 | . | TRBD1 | TGTGCCAGCAAAGGGACAGGGATTCAAGAGACCCAGTACTTC | CASKGTGIQETQYF
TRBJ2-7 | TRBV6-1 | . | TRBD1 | TGTGCCAGCAGTGGACCGGGACAGGGGAGCTCCTACGAGCAGTACTTC | CASSGPGQGSSYEQYF
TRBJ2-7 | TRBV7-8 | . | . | TGTGCCAGCAGCCTCGAGAGCTCCTACGAGCAGTACTTC | CASSLESSYEQYF
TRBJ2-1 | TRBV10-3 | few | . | TGTGCCATCAGCTCCGGGAGTAGCGACAATGAGCAGTTCTTC | CAISSGSSDNEQFF
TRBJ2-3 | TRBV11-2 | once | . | TGTGCCAGCAGCTTTGGAGGGGCAGATACGCAGTATTTT | CASSFGGADTQYF
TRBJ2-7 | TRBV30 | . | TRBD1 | TGTGCCTGGAATAGGGGACAGGGTTTCCACGAGCAGTACTTC | CAWNRGQGFHEQYF
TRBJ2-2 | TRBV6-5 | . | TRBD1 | TGTGCCAGCAGTTACTCGGGACAGGGCGCCGGGGAGCTGTTTTTT | CASSYSGQGAGELFF
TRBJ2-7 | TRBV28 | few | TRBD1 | TGTGCCAGCAGTTTACCCATGGTCCTAACCTCGGGACAGGAAAACTACGAGCAGTACTTC | CASSLPMVLTSGQENYEQYF
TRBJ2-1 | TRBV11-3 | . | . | TGTGCCAGCAGCTTTCCAGGGGGGAATGAGCAGTTCTTC | CASSFPGGNEQFF
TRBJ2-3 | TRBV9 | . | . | TGTGCCAGCAGCGTTTACTCTAGCACAGATACGCAGTATTTT | CASSVYSSTDTQYF
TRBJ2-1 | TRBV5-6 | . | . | TGTGCCAGCAGCGGAGCGGGTCCCTATAATGAGCAGTTCTTC | CASSGAGPYNEQFF
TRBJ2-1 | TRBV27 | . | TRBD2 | TGTGCCAGCAGGGTAGCGGGGAACAATGAGCAGTTCTTC | CASRVAGNNEQFF
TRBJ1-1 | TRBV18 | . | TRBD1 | TGTGCCAGCTCACCTCCGGACAGGGGAGGGGCTGAAGCTTTCTTT | CASSPPDRGGAEAFF
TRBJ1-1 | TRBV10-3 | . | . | TGTGCCAATCAGGGGACCTTGAACACCGAAGCTTTCTTT | CANQGTLNTEAFF
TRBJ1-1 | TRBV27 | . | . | TGTGCCAGCAGTTTAGTGTCCCAGGGCACTGAAGCTTTCTTT | CASSLVSQGTEAFF
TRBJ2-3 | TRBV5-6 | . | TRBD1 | TGTGCCAGCAGCTTATTTGGACAGGGGGGCACAGATACGCAGTATTTT | CASSLFGQGGTDTQYF
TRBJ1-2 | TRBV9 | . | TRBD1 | TGTGCCAGCAGCCCCCAAACAGGGGGCTGGGGCTACACCTTC | CASSPQTGGWGYTF
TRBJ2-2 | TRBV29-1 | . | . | TGCAGCGCTGCCAGGAACTTGAACACCGGGGAGCTGTTTTTT | CSAARNLNTGELFF